This TCR beta chain was profiled in a study of Ad26.COV2.S vaccination and SARS-CoV-2 variants (dated by TCRdb to the early 2020s). In terms of the full investigation: Donors in the vaccine arm were drawn from COV1001, a multicentre, randomized, double-blind, placebo-controlled phase I-IIa trial testing Ad26.COV2.S in healthy adults. Trial participants were randomized into five groups of five: low-dose or high-dose Ad26.COV2.S given once or twice, or placebo on both occasions. Ad26.COV2.S was administered intramuscularly at a dose of 5x10^10 or 1x10^11 viral particles, either as one shot or as two shots given 56 days apart. TCRbeta repertoire sequencing served as the tool for gauging how specific and how broad the SARS-CoV-2-reactive T cell receptors were following Ad26.COV2.S vaccination. Investigators remained blinded to trial group allocation during experiments and outcome assessment. A total of some 30 samples were included in the TCR-sequenced set, comprising roughly 19 Ad26.COV2.S vaccine recipients, 5 placebo recipients and 8 SARS-CoV-2 convalescent individuals.

CDR1 and CDR2 were assigned from the germline V gene as SGHRS and YFSETQ. Trimming at the junction amounts to 0 bases on V and 5 bases on J, and the germline ends lie 14 bases apart. Including the terminal cysteine and phenylalanine, the CDR3 comprises 15 residues. Of all the DNA, just the CDR3 is kept, 45 bases in frame from base 1. TCRbeta CDR3 regions were sequenced with the immunoSEQ Assay. After extraction, genomic DNA underwent amplification by bias-controlled multiplex PCR, followed by high-throughput sequencing. As for the original processing: Collapsing and filtering of sequences were performed to quantify the absolute abundance of each unique TCRbeta CDR3 region. Usable DNA was measured by amplifying reference genes present in all nucleated cells, and TCRbeta template counts were normalized to that usable DNA to estimate T cell fraction. Repertoire TCRs were annotated as SARS-CoV-2-specific by exact matching of V gene, CDR3 amino acid sequence and J gene to a known reactive TCR set. MIRA supplied the reference SARS-CoV-2 TCR set, which was filtered for enrichment in COVID-19-positive ImmuneCODE repertoires so that public or cross-reactive TCRs were removed. Based on the MIRA antigens, annotated TCRs were further analysed at the level of specific ORF or position within ORF. Depth was the summed frequency of annotated unique rearrangements, while breadth was defined as annotated unique rearrangements over total unique productive rearrangements. TCR breadth was compared between groups using two-sided Wilcoxon rank-sum tests. TCRdb holds this immuneACCESS table with in-frame rearrangements only. Some clones are missing; in checked studies, unresolved V genes explain under half, and the rest has no known cause. V and J calls and clone size come straight from that table; D and trimming were deduced from the DNA. Counted in this sample were 350,000 to 600,000 clones; roughly nine tenths of them appeared once. 1.5% to 2% of the sample is held by the ten biggest clonotypes.

The study at large found these results: Vaccine and placebo recipients had similar non-spike TCR breadth, a finding consistent with the vaccine containing only spike. After vaccination, substantial breadth of spike-specific CD8+ and CD4+ T cell responses was reported. Compared with placebo recipients, Ad26.COV2.S recipients showed higher spike-specific TCR breadth (P = 0.0014). The study lacked the statistical power to compare responses across vaccine doses or regimens. The authors noted that the TCR breadth and depth analyses may have underestimated total T cell responses.

Turning to this clone: No antigen is known for it. No much larger clone is present one base from it, and per-base qualities are unavailable.

In light of the paper, this sample's treatment or condition label describes: some 20 received Ad26.COV2.S at low or high dose, single or two shots; 5 received placebo; per-sample allocation not given. Repertoires of vaccine and placebo recipients were sequenced from samples collected on day 63 after the first injection. In Cohort 1b, roughly 26 adults aged 18-55 years were enrolled at a single site in Boston, USA, between 29 July and 7 August 2020. Ad26.COV2.S consisted of a replication-incompetent adenovirus type 26 vector by which a prefusion-stabilized SARS-CoV-2 spike protein from the original Wuhan strain was expressed.

The chain employs TRBV5-1 and TRBJ2-5; tentative D gene TRBD2, with 6 bases matching. The clonotype was recovered from a person between 18 and 60 years old who received the Ad26.COV2.S COVID-19 vaccine or a placebo. Sequenced material: peripheral blood, taken in a trial of Ad26.COV2.S vaccine versus placebo. The CDR3 loop reads CASSLVTGGSETQYF. Read as DNA, the sequence is TGCGCCAGCAGCTTGGTAACCGGGGGTTCGGAGACCCAGTACTTC. Full variable domain (CDR3 extended with the reference TRBV5-1 and TRBJ2-5 proteins): KAGVTQTPRYLIKTRGQQVTLSCSPISGHRSVSWYQQTPGQGLQFLFEYFSETQRNKGNFPGRFSGRQFSNSRSEMNVSTLELGDSALYLCASSLVTGGSETQYFGPGTRLLVL.